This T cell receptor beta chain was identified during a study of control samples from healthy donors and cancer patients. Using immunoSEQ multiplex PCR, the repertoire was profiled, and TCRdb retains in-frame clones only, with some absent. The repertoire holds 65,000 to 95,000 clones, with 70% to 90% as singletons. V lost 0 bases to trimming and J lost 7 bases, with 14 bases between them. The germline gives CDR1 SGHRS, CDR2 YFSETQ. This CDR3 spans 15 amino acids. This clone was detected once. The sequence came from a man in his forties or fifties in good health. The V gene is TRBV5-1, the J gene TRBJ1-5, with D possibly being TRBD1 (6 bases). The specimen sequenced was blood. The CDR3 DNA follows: TGCGCCAGCAGCTTGGATGGGGGGGCCTCCCAGCCCCAGCATTTT. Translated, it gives CASSLDGGASQPQHF.